The present T cell receptor beta chain was sequenced within a study of blood T cell repertoires in COVID-19. The data were produced by immunoSEQ multiplex PCR, yet TCRdb's version contains in-frame clones alone and is incomplete. The sample yields around 77,000 clones, roughly 90% seen once. The germline CDR1 and CDR2 sequences are SGHTA and FQGNSA. V lost 4 bases and J lost 0, with 9 bases in between. The CDR3 length is 14 residues. This chain uses TRBV7-2 with TRBJ1-1, with D uncertain. This clonotype was sampled from a woman older than 75 with active or convalescent COVID-19. Material: peripheral blood. The CDR3 spells CASSSQIMNTEAFF. Here the CDR3 DNA reads TGTGCCAGCAGCTCACAAATCATGAACACTGAAGCTTTCTTT. The full variable domain, rest sourced from reference TRBV7-2 and TRBJ1-1, is GAGVSQSPSNKVTEKGKDVELRCDPISGHTALYWYRQSLGQGLEFLIYFQGNSAPDKSGLPSDRFSAERTGGSVSTLTIQRTQQEDSAVYLCASSSQIMNTEAFFGQGTRLTVV.